This T cell receptor (beta chain) came from a study of T cells in Graves' hyperthyroidism and ophthalmopathy. Per germline, CDR1 KGHDR and CDR2 SFDVKD. Deletions cut 4 bases from V and 3 bases from J, with 15 bases between. The CDR3 covers 16 residues. There were TCR beta CDR3 regions amplified from RNA transcripts. The primer set for the first-round RT-PCR of the TCR CDR3 was HTBI. Using its own MiXCR run on the multiplex PCR reads, TCRdb lists one record per CDR3 protein. Seen here are about 340,000 distinct CDR3 sequences, around 20% observed once, and the top ten hold about 50%. This clonotype was seen repeatedly, ten times or more.

Sequenced material: blood. The chain uses TRBV24-1 and TRBJ1-5; TRBD1 is a possible D gene (5 bases). This TCR was recovered from a woman in her fifties or sixties with Graves' hyperthyroidism. The CDR3 coding sequence is TGTGCCACCAGTGACTCAGGGAGAGGGACCAATCAGCCCCAGCATTTT. This gives the protein CATSDSGRGTNQPQHF.